Below, 10 T cell receptor beta chains from the same sample are listed, as sequenced in a study of blood T cell repertoires in COVID-19. The assay was immunoSEQ multiplex PCR, and TCRdb's table has in-frame clones only and misses some. The sample shows around 230,000 clones, 88% of them seen only once. The sequencing sample was made of peripheral blood. The receptor set was obtained from a man aged 35-49 years with acute or convalescent COVID-19.

The chain links TRBV6-6 to TRBJ1-4; D might be TRBD1 (5 bases). The germline V gene has CDR1 MNHNY and CDR2 SVGAGI (reference sequence). This CDR3 is 12 amino acids long. V gave up 7 bases and J gave up 8 bases, with 11 bases separating them. DNA for the CDR3: TGTGCCAGCACCGGGGAGGGGGAAAAACTGTTTTTT. This translates into CASTGEGEKLFF.

The genes are TRBV7-9 and TRBJ2-1; perhaps TRBD2 as D (5 bases). The V end lost 2 bases, the J end lost 2 bases, and 10 bases lay between the germline ends. The CDR3 contains 15 residues. Germline V gives CDR1 SEHNR, CDR2 FQNEAQ (reference sequence). The CDR3 is CASSLSTRPYNEQFF. The CDR3 nucleotides read TGTGCCAGCAGCTTAAGCACTAGACCCTACAATGAGCAGTTCTTC.

J is TRBJ2-1 and V is TRBV2, with a weak D call TRBD1 (6 bases). This CDR3 spans 14 amino acids. Germline V lookup: CDR1 SNHLY, CDR2 FYNNEI. Trimming took off 6 bases at V and 7 bases at J, with 16 bases between the two ends. DNA for the CDR3: TGTGCCAGCAGCTCCCCCGGGACACGAAATGAGCAGTTCTTC. Its translation is CASSSPGTRNEQFF.

The V call is TRBV15, the J call TRBJ1-2, with 8 bases aligning to TRBD1. Trimming took 4 bases from V and 6 from J; bases not matched to a gene: 10. Germline lookup yields CDR1 LNHNV and CDR2 YYDKDF (reference sequence). The CDR3 is 15 residues long. This CDR3 is CATSTRTGKENGYTF. The CDR3 DNA sequence: TGTGCCACCAGCACCAGGACAGGGAAGGAGAATGGCTACACCTTC.

The rearrangement uses TRBV19 and TRBJ1-5; D remains ambiguous. Germline values: CDR1 LNHDA, CDR2 SQIVND (reference sequence). V dropped 4 bases and J dropped 2 bases, with 6 bases sitting between them. The length of the CDR3 is 13 residues. The CDR3 DNA follows: TGTGCCAGTAGTACGCAGGGCAATCAGCCCCAGCATTTT. This encodes CASSTQGNQPQHF.

This sequence joins TRBV7-3 and TRBJ1-1, with 9 bases that match TRBD1. The CDR3 sequence is 15 residues long. Germline V lookup: CDR1 SGHTA, CDR2 FQGTGA. With V trimmed by 3 bases and J by 0 bases, 2 bases remained unmatched. CDR3 sequence: CASSLNRGLNTEAFF. The CDR3 DNA reads TGTGCCAGCAGCTTGAACAGGGGGCTGAACACTGAAGCTTTCTTT.

The V gene is TRBV15, the J gene TRBJ2-5, with TRBD2 identical over 12 bases. Per the germline V gene, CDR1 is LNHNV and CDR2 is YYDKDF (reference sequence). The V segment lost 8 bases and the J segment 1 base; nucleotides outside the gene matches: 11. The length of the CDR3 is 17 residues. The CDR3 reads CATREASGREVQETQYF. DNA of the CDR3: TGTGCCACCCGAGAGGCTAGCGGGAGGGAGGTCCAAGAGACCCAGTACTTC.

In DNA, the CDR3 is TGTGCCAGCGGGACAGGGGTCTTCTCTTCACCCCTCCACTTT. Translation: CASGTGVFSSPLHF. The chain is built from TRBV2 and TRBJ1-6; 10 bases map to TRBD1. Trimming removed 8 bases from V and 9 bases from J; junction bases left unmatched: 7. CDR1 is SNHLY, CDR2 FYNNEI, per germline. This CDR3 has 14 residues.

This clone has a single count. The V gene is TRBV15, the J gene TRBJ2-7; D ambiguous. Germline V gene sequence: CDR1 LNHNV, CDR2 YYDKDF (reference sequence). Trimming shortened V by 1 base and J by 4 bases, and 14 bases separated the two germline ends. The CDR3 loop spans 15 amino acids. CDR3 residues: CATSRAAPPAYEQYF. The CDR3 region has the DNA TGTGCCACCAGCAGAGCCGCCCCCCCAGCGTACGAGCAGTACTTC. Drawing the rest from reference TRBV15 and TRBJ2-7, the complete variable domain is DAMVIQNPRYQVTQFGKPVTLSCSQTLNHNVMYWYQQKSSQAPKLLFHYYDKDFNNEADTPDNFQSRRPNTSFCFLDIRSPGLGDTAMYLCATSRAAPPAYEQYFGPGTRLTVT.

The chain is built from TRBV9 and TRBJ2-7; 7 nucleotides agree with TRBD1. Germline values: CDR1 SGDLS, CDR2 YYNGEE. The ends lost 3 bases at V and 4 bases at J; junction bases unmatched: 7. The CDR3 is made up of 14 amino acids. CDR3 sequence reads: CASSAGTEGYEQYF. The CDR3 DNA reads TGTGCCAGCAGCGCCGGGACAGAAGGTTACGAGCAGTACTTC.